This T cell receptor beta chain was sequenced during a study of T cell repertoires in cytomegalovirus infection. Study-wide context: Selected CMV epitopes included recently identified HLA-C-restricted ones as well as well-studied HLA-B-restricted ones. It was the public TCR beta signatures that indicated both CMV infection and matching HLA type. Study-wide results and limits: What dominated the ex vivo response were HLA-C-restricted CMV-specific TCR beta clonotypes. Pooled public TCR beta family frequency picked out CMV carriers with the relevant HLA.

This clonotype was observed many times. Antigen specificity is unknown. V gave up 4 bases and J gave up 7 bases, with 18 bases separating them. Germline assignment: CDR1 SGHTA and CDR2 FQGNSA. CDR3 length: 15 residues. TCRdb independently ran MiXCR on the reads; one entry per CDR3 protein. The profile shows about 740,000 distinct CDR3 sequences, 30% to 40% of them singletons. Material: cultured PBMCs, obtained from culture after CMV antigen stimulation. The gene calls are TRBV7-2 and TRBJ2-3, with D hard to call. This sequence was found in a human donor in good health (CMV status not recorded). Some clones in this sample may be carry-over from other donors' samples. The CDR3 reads CASSSVPGQPYTQYF. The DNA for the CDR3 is TGTGCCAGCAGCTCGGTTCCGGGCCAACCATATACGCAGTATTTT.